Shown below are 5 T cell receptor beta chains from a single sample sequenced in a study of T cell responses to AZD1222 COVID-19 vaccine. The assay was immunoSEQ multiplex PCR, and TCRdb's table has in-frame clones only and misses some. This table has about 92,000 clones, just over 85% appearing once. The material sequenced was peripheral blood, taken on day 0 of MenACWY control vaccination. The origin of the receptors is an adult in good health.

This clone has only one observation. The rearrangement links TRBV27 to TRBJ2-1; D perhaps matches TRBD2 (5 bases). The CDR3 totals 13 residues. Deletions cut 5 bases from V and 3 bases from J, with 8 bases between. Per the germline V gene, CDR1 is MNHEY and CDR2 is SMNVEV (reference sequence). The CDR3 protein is CASSQRDYNEQFF. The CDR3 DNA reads TGTGCCAGCAGTCAGAGGGACTACAATGAGCAGTTCTTC.

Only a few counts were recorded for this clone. The CDR3 DNA reads TGTGCCAGCAGCCCCTCCGGACAGGAAGCTTTCTTT. Protein: CASSPSGQEAFF. The chain recombines TRBV7-3 with TRBJ1-1; D is perhaps TRBD1 (6 bases). Germline assignment: CDR1 SGHTA and CDR2 FQGTGA. This CDR3 has 12 amino acids. The germline V and J ends were trimmed by 5 bases and 8 bases, with 12 bases remaining between them.

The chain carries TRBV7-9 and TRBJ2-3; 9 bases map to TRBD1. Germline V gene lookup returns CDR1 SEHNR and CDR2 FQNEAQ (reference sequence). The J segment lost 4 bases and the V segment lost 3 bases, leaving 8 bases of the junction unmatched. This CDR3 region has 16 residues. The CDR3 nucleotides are TGTGCCAGCAGCTTCAGACAGGGGGTGGATGCAGATACGCAGTATTTT. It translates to CASSFRQGVDADTQYF.

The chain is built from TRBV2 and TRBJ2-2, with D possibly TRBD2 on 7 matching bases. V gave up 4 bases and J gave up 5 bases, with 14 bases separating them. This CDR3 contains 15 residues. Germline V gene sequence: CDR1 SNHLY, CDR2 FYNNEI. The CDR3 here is CASSGRGAWTGELFF. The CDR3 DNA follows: TGTGCCAGCAGTGGACGGGGGGCTTGGACCGGGGAGCTGTTTTTT.

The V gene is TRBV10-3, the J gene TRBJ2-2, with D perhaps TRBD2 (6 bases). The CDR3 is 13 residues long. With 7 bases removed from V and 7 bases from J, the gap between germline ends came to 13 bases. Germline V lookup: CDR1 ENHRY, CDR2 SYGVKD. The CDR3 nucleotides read TGTGCCATCACGGGGGAGAATGGCGGGGAGCTGTTTTTT. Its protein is CAITGENGGELFF.